This T cell receptor beta chain is drawn from a study of T cell responses to AZD1222 COVID-19 vaccine. This table comes from immunoSEQ multiplex PCR, and its TCRdb copy is limited to in-frame clones, with some not included. The top ten hold around 1.8% of the sample, which has 150,000 to 200,000 clones, about 90% seen once. V lost 6 bases to trimming and J lost 10 bases, with 19 bases between them. Germline CDR1 is MDHEN and CDR2 is SYDVKM. The CDR3 length is 15 residues. This clone was counted once. The receptor comes from an adult in good health. The specimen was peripheral blood, collected on day 0 of AZD1222 vaccination. V is TRBV28 and J is TRBJ1-6; D gene ambiguous. The CDR3 spells CASRDGLSSGSPLHF. CDR3 bases: TGTGCCAGCAGGGATGGACTGTCCTCGGGCTCACCCCTCCACTTT.